This TCR beta chain was identified during a study of blood T cell repertoires in COVID-19. Using immunoSEQ multiplex PCR, the repertoire was profiled, and TCRdb retains in-frame clones only, with some absent. The table includes 300,000 to 450,000 clones, roughly 90% detected once. This CDR3 has 14 amino acids. Germline V gene lookup returns CDR1 LGHNT and CDR2 FRNRAP. The V segment lost 1 base and the J segment 9 bases; nucleotides outside the gene matches: 3. Enrolled through a virtual design, the participants were between 18 and 89 years of age and came from fewer than 30 US areas. In assigning cohorts, the study relied on participant-reported clinical history.

The TCR was taken from a woman in her twenties or thirties who had been exposed to COVID-19. The source material was PBMCs or T cells enriched from blood (not recorded which). V and J are TRBV12-5 and TRBJ2-1; 10 nucleotides agree with TRBD2. For the CDR3, the DNA is TGTGCTAGTGGTTTGGCCCGACTAGCGGGTGAGCAGTTCTTC. Translation gives CASGLARLAGEQFF. The full variable domain, completed using reference TRBV12-5 and TRBJ2-1, is DARVTQTPRHKVTEMGQEVTMRCQPILGHNTVFWYRQTMMQGLELLAYFRNRAPLDDSGMPKDRFSAEMPDATLATLKIQPSEPRDSAVYFCASGLARLAGEQFFGPGTRLTVL.